This T cell receptor (beta chain) derives from a study of T cell responses to AZD1222 COVID-19 vaccine (dated by TCRdb to about 2021). For context, the study as a whole: AZD1222 recipients whose second dose came at about 4 weeks and those whose second dose came at about 12 weeks were combined into one group, since spike-specific TCR depth and breadth did not differ between the two schedules. TCR sequencing covered roughly 230 trial participants: 207 given two doses of AZD1222 and some 25 given two doses of MenACWY control vaccine. Trial participants were enrolled by age into 18-55, 56-69 and 70-plus year subgroups, with around 150, 28 and 57 TCR-sequenced participants respectively. Results the study describes overall, beyond this receptor: No day 14 peak-response samples were available, so repertoires were characterized only after the peak T cell response. After two AZD1222 doses, both the breadth and the depth of spike-specific TCRs were significantly higher than at day 0 and than in MenACWY recipients. Epitopes outside the regions mutated in the B.1.351 and B.1.1.7 variants were reportedly recognized by nearly half of the unique spike-specific TCRs. CD4 TCRs associated with the vaccine covered the entire spike protein, and the dominant responses were in regions 160-218 and 743-854. Conclusions about previously exposed vaccinees are limited, since just six AZD1222 recipients were seropositive for SARS-CoV-2 at baseline. Participants were mostly white British and included more females than males, and it was suggested by the authors that clonal diversity may have been underestimated. The 56-69-year group was small, and its depth increase did not reach significance, likely because of low power.

The CDR3 regions of human TCRbeta chains were subjected to immunosequencing. The source study handled its data this way. Repertoire TCRs were matched against a reference library of SARS-CoV-2-specific TCRs generated with the MIRA antigen-specificity platform. Breadth meant the fraction of unique TCRs that were SARS-CoV-2-associated, whereas depth meant the fraction of total T cells that were SARS-CoV-2-associated. Using the MIRA data, each spike-specific TCR was mapped to the spike region that the TCR reacts to and placed in a CD4 or CD8 class. Log10-transformed breadth and depth values were compared by one-way ANOVA with Sidak's multiple comparisons tests. Entries here come from immuneACCESS through TCRdb and include only in-frame sequences with V and J called. Some clones fail to appear in such tables; in the studies checked, an unresolved V gene covers under half of the shortfall, and the cause of the remainder is unknown. D and trimming come from the DNA, and the V and J calls and clone size come from that table. Counted in this sample were roughly 120,000 clones; 85% to 90% of them appeared once. The ten top clones hold roughly 4.5% of the sample.

On this clone itself: There is no known antigen for this receptor. Base qualities are not at hand, and no much larger clone is one base apart.

The time point label on this specimen signifies: baseline before first vaccination. Vaccinee samples came from UK trials COV001 and COV002, including a single-blind randomized controlled phase 2/3 trial of AZD1222 (ChAdOx1 nCoV-19) in healthy adults. For TCRbeta chain sequencing, PBMC samples were collected from trial participants at day 0 and at day 28 after the second dose. The sequence came from an adult in good health. Sequencing used peripheral blood, obtained on day 0 of AZD1222 vaccination.

The DNA sequence is given as TGTGCCAGTGGGGTTAGGGCGAGCTCCTACAATGAGCAGTTCTTC. It translates as CASGVRASSYNEQFF. The rearrangement combines TRBV19 with TRBJ2-1, with no reliable assignment of the D segment. The CDR3 starts with the cysteine, ends with the phenylalanine, and has 15 residues. Only CDR3 DNA is held: 45 bases, read in frame from base 1. CDR1 and CDR2, per the germline V gene (reference sequence), are LNHDA and SQIVND. V and J lose 8 bases and 0 bases, and a span of 14 bases separates them.